Listed here is a single T cell receptor (beta chain). Its antigen is currently unknown. The sample originates from a study of cytotoxic CD8 clonotypes in ibrutinib-treated CLL. Study-wide results and limits: Once treatment began, public clonotypes, which were uncommon, contracted or stayed stable.

Produced via immunoSEQ multiplex PCR; TCRdb's table is partial and in-frame only. The sample consists of some 160,000 clones, about 80% of them appearing once. The TCR comes from a human donor with chronic lymphocytic leukemia. The input for sequencing was PBMCs, taken after 12 months of ibrutinib treatment.

In DNA form, the CDR3 reads TGCGCCAGCAGCTTGGGATTCGGGGAGACCCAGTACTTC. This gives the protein CASSLGFGETQYF. The rearrangement joins TRBV5-1 to TRBJ2-5; D is undetermined. The V end lost 0 bases, the J end lost 5 bases, and 8 bases lay between the germline ends. The CDR3 loop spans 13 amino acids. The V gene's germline CDR1 is SGHRS and CDR2 YFSETQ.